Shown below are 31 T cell receptor beta chains from a single sample sequenced in a study of OX40 agonist ivuxolimab in advanced cancers. Libraries were constructed by the immunoSEQ multiplex PCR assay. Here the immuneACCESS table is served through TCRdb, limited to in-frame sequences with V and J called. Missing clones are a known gap in these copies; in checked studies unresolved V genes cover under half, and the rest lacks a known reason. The sample contains some 77,000 clones, around 92% of them found a single time. Together, the top ten hold approximately 8.6% of the sample. The sample was CD4+ or CD8+ T cells sorted from blood, taken in a trial of the OX40 agonist ivuxolimab. The receptor set was obtained from an adult with an advanced solid tumor such as melanoma, head and neck, liver or kidney cancer.

The chain has TRBV18 and TRBJ1-5; 9 nucleotides agree with TRBD1. CDR3 size: 17 residues. After removal of 3 bases from V and 1 base from J, the junction contained 7 bases not matched to a gene. Germline V gene data show CDR1 as KGHSH and CDR2 as LQKENI. The CDR3 DNA follows: TGTGCCAGCTCACCTCCGGACAGGGGTAGAAGCAATCAGCCCCAGCATTTT. Its protein product is CASSPPDRGRSNQPQHF.

The chain recombines TRBV2 with TRBJ2-7, with D perhaps given as TRBD1 or TRBD2 (5 bases each). Germline V CDR1 and CDR2: SNHLY, FYNNEI. V was clipped by 6 bases and J by 1 base, with 22 bases between them. The CDR3 totals 17 residues. CDR3 DNA sequence: TGTGCCAGCAGCTATAACATCGGGACCGAAACGTCCTACGAGCAGTACTTC. Its translation: CASSYNIGTETSYEQYF.

The rearrangement joins TRBV9 to TRBJ1-2, with a weak D call TRBD1 (6 bases). CDR3 length: 14 residues. Germline V gives CDR1 SGDLS, CDR2 YYNGEE. Trimming stripped 0 bases from V and 1 base from J, with 7 bases between. CDR3 bases: TGTGCCAGCAGCGTAGCGGACAGTAACTATGGCTACACCTTC. Its translation is CASSVADSNYGYTF.

The CDR3 coding sequence is TGTGCCAGTAGTATAGGGGGGCGCGGTTACGAGCAGTACTTC. Translation gives CASSIGGRGYEQYF. The rearrangement joins TRBV19 to TRBJ2-7; D possibly corresponds to TRBD1 (6 bases). Trimming took 1 base from V and 4 from J, leaving 11 bases between them. Germline CDR1 reads LNHDA; CDR2 reads SQIVND (reference sequence). The CDR3 is 14 amino acids.

This sequence joins TRBV19 and TRBJ1-1; TRBD1 might be the D (5 bases). Trimming shortened V by 6 bases and J by 5 bases, and 13 bases separated the two germline ends. CDR1 is LNHDA and CDR2 is SQIVND in the germline V gene (reference sequence). The length of the CDR3 is 13 residues. CDR3 sequence: CASSTTGTTEAFF. CDR3 nucleotides: TGTGCCAGTAGCACCACTGGGACGACTGAAGCTTTCTTT.

The chain has TRBV29-1 and TRBJ1-2; tentatively, D is TRBD1 (6 bases). Germline V gives CDR1 SQVTM, CDR2 ANQGSEA. V gave up 4 bases and J gave up 4 bases, with 16 bases separating them. The CDR3 length is 14 residues. CDR3 sequence reads: CSVVGGGPGYGYTF. CDR3 coding DNA: TGCAGCGTTGTCGGTGGGGGCCCGGGCTATGGCTACACCTTC.

This chain connects TRBV9 to TRBJ1-1, with unresolved D. The CDR3 consists of 17 residues. Trimming cost V 0 bases and J 11 bases, with 26 bases left between them. CDR1 is SGDLS and CDR2 is YYNGEE in the germline V gene. The CDR3 region is CASSVVGVVADVSRAFF. For the CDR3, the DNA is TGTGCCAGCAGCGTAGTTGGGGTAGTCGCAGACGTATCGAGGGCTTTCTTT.

V gene TRBV27 combines with J gene TRBJ2-1; D unclear. V dropped 5 bases and J dropped 4 bases, with 9 bases sitting between them. The CDR3 runs 13 residues. CDR1 is MNHEY, CDR2 SMNVEV, per germline (reference sequence). CDR3 in DNA: TGTGCCAGCAGTATTGCCGGTTACAATGAGCAGTTCTTC. It encodes CASSIAGYNEQFF.

The genes are TRBV27 and TRBJ2-7; 8 nucleotides match TRBD1. This CDR3 has 15 residues. Germline CDR1 MNHEY, CDR2 SMNVEV (reference sequence). With 4 bases clipped from V and 4 bases from J, the junction kept 9 bases outside the gene matches. The CDR3, as DNA: TGTGCCAGCAGTTCCCGACAGGGGTTAGGGTACGAGCAGTACTTC. It yields the protein CASSSRQGLGYEQYF.

The J gene is TRBJ2-1, the V gene TRBV10-2, with D maybe TRBD2 (5 bases). Germline V gene lookup returns CDR1 WSHSY and CDR2 SAAADI. V was shortened by 4 bases and J by 4 bases, with 17 bases between the two germline ends. This CDR3 contains 16 residues. In DNA form, the CDR3 reads TGCGCCAGCAGTGGTGAACTAGACCAAAGATACAATGAGCAGTTCTTC. Its translation: CASSGELDQRYNEQFF.

In this sample, this clone turned up a few times. The chain uses TRBV27 and TRBJ2-3, with D maybe TRBD2 (6 bases). The CDR3 contains 14 residues. The germline V gene encodes CDR1 MNHEY and CDR2 SMNVEV (reference sequence). With 5 bases removed from V and 6 bases from J, the gap between germline ends came to 15 bases. DNA of the CDR3: TGTGCCAGCAGTCCCTCAACTGGGGGGGATACGCAGTATTTT. Amino acid sequence: CASSPSTGGDTQYF.

Notes on this clone: Germline is not matched at one junction end, which may reflect a read error. The sample holds other DNA sequences that translate to the same CDR3. The chain has TRBV7-2 and TRBJ2-7; TRBD2 matches 8 bases. The length of the CDR3 is 15 residues. The germline gives CDR1 SGHTA, CDR2 FQGNSA. CDR3 residues: CASSLISGVAYEQYF. The CDR3 DNA follows: TGTGCCAGTAGCTTAATTAGCGGGGTGGCCTACGAGCAGTACTTC.

The CDR3: CASSLAGENYGYTF. DNA for the CDR3: TGTGCCAGCAGCTTGGCAGGGGAAAACTATGGCTACACCTTC. The chain uses TRBV5-4 and TRBJ1-2; D may be TRBD1 (6 bases). Deletions cut 0 bases from V and 2 bases from J, with 8 bases between. CDR1 is SGHNT, CDR2 YYREEE, per germline (reference sequence). This CDR3 comprises 14 residues. The whole variable domain, filled in from reference TRBV5-4 and TRBJ1-2, reads ETGVTQSPTHLIKTRGQQVTLRCSSQSGHNTVSWYQQALGQGPQFIFQYYREEENGRGNFPPRFSGLQFPNYSSELNVNALELDDSALYLCASSLAGENYGYTFGSGTRLTVV.

This sequence joins TRBV9 and TRBJ1-2; possibly TRBD1 for D (5 bases). V was cut by 2 bases and J by 0 bases, with 14 bases left in between. Germline CDR1 SGDLS, CDR2 YYNGEE. The CDR3 extends over 16 amino acids. The CDR3 nucleotides read TGTGCCAGCAGCGTCCCCAGGGATCCCTCTAACTATGGCTACACCTTC. It specifies CASSVPRDPSNYGYTF.

V is TRBV7-9 and J is TRBJ1-1; 7 positions agree with TRBD1. Germline CDR1 and CDR2: SEHNR and FQNEAQ (reference sequence). The CDR3 contains 16 residues. The J segment lost 0 bases and the V segment lost 7 bases, leaving 11 bases of the junction unmatched. CDR3 in amino acids: CASIPTGALLNTEAFF. In DNA, the CDR3 is TGTGCCAGCATCCCTACAGGGGCCCTCTTGAACACTGAAGCTTTCTTT. The full variable domain, completed using reference TRBV7-9 and TRBJ1-1, is DTGVSQNPRHKITKRGQNVTFRCDPISEHNRLYWYRQTLGQGPEFLTYFQNEAQLEKSRLLSDRFSAERPKGSFSTLEIQRTEQGDSAMYLCASIPTGALLNTEAFFGQGTRLTVV.

This clone was detected a few times. The chain carries TRBV7-9 and TRBJ1-6; maybe TRBD1 (6 bases). The CDR3 covers 14 residues. Trimming removed 5 bases at V and 7 bases at J, with 12 bases between. Germline CDR1 and CDR2: SEHNR and FQNEAQ (reference sequence). CDR3 amino acids: CASSPVTGNSPLHF. CDR3 in DNA: TGTGCCAGCAGCCCTGTCACAGGGAATTCACCCCTCCACTTT.

V is TRBV13 and J is TRBJ2-7; 11 bases are shared with TRBD1. Germline assignment: CDR1 PRHDT and CDR2 FYEKMQ (reference sequence). With V trimmed by 5 bases and J by 3 bases, 3 bases remained unmatched. The CDR3 has 14 residues. CDR3 nucleotide sequence: TGTGCCAGCAGCCCGGGACAGGGGGGCTACGAGCAGTACTTC. This sequence encodes CASSPGQGGYEQYF.

The V gene is TRBV7-6, the J gene TRBJ1-1; 7 bases are shared with TRBD1. The CDR3 spans 16 residues. V trimming: 6 bases; J trimming: 1 base; junction bases outside the gene matches: 11. Germline values: CDR1 SGHVS, CDR2 FNYEAQ. The CDR3 protein is CASSRQGGGPNTEAFF. The CDR3 DNA sequence: TGTGCCAGCAGTCGACAGGGAGGTGGCCCGAACACTGAAGCTTTCTTT. The whole variable domain, remainder taken from reference TRBV7-6 and TRBJ1-1, is GAGVSQSPRYKVTKRGQDVALRCDPISGHVSLYWYRQALGQGPEFLTYFNYEAQQDKSGLPNDRFSAERPEGSISTLTIQRTEQRDSAMYRCASSRQGGGPNTEAFFGQGTRLTVV.

V gene TRBV4-1 combines with J gene TRBJ1-1, with a tentative D call TRBD1 (5 bases). Trimming took 10 bases from V and 4 from J, leaving 13 bases between them. Per the germline V gene, CDR1 is MGHRA and CDR2 is YSYEKL. This CDR3 has 12 residues. The CDR3 sequence is CATSGGSTEAFF. The CDR3, as DNA: TGCGCCACTAGTGGGGGGAGCACTGAAGCTTTCTTT.

The genes are TRBV11-2 and TRBJ2-3; 8 bases are shared with TRBD2. The CDR3 is made up of 14 amino acids. Germline CDR1 reads SGHAT; CDR2 reads FQNNGV. The J segment lost 4 bases and the V segment lost 2 bases, leaving 2 bases of the junction unmatched. CDR3 residues: CASSLTGGADTQYF. The CDR3 DNA follows: TGTGCCAGCAGCTTAACGGGGGGGGCAGATACGCAGTATTTT.

This rearrangement joins TRBV29-1 to TRBJ2-7, with TRBD1 matching 10 bases. CDR3 length equals 14 residues. V shed 7 bases and J 2 bases; nucleotides not matched to a gene: 8. Germline V lookup: CDR1 SQVTM, CDR2 ANQGSEA. This CDR3 is CSADPGTGAYEQYF. The DNA of the CDR3 is TGCAGCGCCGACCCCGGGACAGGGGCCTACGAGCAGTACTTC.

The genes are TRBV10-2 and TRBJ2-7, with D possibly matching TRBD1 (6 bases). The CDR3 totals 13 residues. CDR1 and CDR2 (germline): WSHSY, SAAADI. V was cut by 6 bases and J by 0 bases, with 9 bases left in between. DNA for the CDR3: TGCGCCAGCAGACACAGGGTCTCCTACGAGCAGTACTTC. This encodes CASRHRVSYEQYF.

The chain couples TRBV7-2 to TRBJ1-2; 9 bases line up with TRBD1. V was pared by 3 bases and J by 7 bases, with 6 bases of the junction left unmatched. This CDR3 is built from 14 residues. Germline assignment: CDR1 SGHTA and CDR2 FQGNSA. CDR3 nucleotides: TGTGCCAGCAGCTTTTGGACAGGGGAGGCTGGCTACACCTTC. This sequence encodes CASSFWTGEAGYTF.

The chain carries TRBV7-9 and TRBJ2-3; D may match TRBD1 or TRBD2 (7 bases each). CDR1 is SEHNR and CDR2 is FQNEAQ in the germline V gene (reference sequence). V lost 2 bases, J lost 9 bases, and 15 bases lay in between. The CDR3 sequence is 14 residues long. CDR3 coding DNA: TGTGCCAGCAGCTTATGGCGGGGAGGGGGCACGCAGTATTTT. Its translation is CASSLWRGGGTQYF.

This chain connects TRBV19 to TRBJ2-7; either TRBD1 or TRBD2 may fit D (5 bases each). CDR1 is LNHDA and CDR2 is SQIVND in the germline V gene (reference sequence). V dropped 5 bases and J dropped 1 base, with 12 bases sitting between them. The CDR3 runs to 14 residues. The CDR3 sequence is CASSPIGGSYEQYF. CDR3 sequence (DNA): TGTGCCAGTAGTCCTATTGGGGGTTCCTACGAGCAGTACTTC.

The rearrangement links TRBV7-9 to TRBJ2-2; D is unresolved. The length of the CDR3 is 12 residues. V gave up 3 bases and J gave up 1 base, with 0 bases separating them. Germline values: CDR1 SEHNR, CDR2 FQNEAQ (reference sequence). The CDR3 nucleotides read TGTGCCAGCAGCTTGAACACCGGGGAGCTGTTTTTT. Amino acids: CASSLNTGELFF.

The genes are TRBV9 and TRBJ1-5; D is perhaps TRBD1 (6 bases). The CDR3 sequence is 15 residues long. V gave up 0 bases and J gave up 2 bases, with 9 bases separating them. Germline V lookup: CDR1 SGDLS, CDR2 YYNGEE. The CDR3 DNA reads as TGTGCCAGCAGCGTAGGGTCAGGGGGCAATCAGCCCCAGCATTTT. It codes for CASSVGSGGNQPQHF.

This chain joins TRBV10-3 and TRBJ2-1; 10 positions agree with TRBD1. V gave up 6 bases and J gave up 5 bases; unmatched junction bases: 13. CDR3 length equals 17 residues. In germline, CDR1 is ENHRY, CDR2 SYGVKD. The CDR3 nucleotides are TGTGCCATCAGAAGTCCATCCGGGACAGGGGTTAACAATGAGCAGTTCTTC. Its translation: CAIRSPSGTGVNNEQFF.

The chain joins TRBV6-5 to TRBJ1-5; D uncertain. This CDR3 is built from 14 residues. Trimming stripped 5 bases from V and 2 bases from J, with 10 bases between. The germline V gene encodes CDR1 MNHEY and CDR2 SVGAGI. CDR3 amino acids: CASSVSSGNQPQHF. The CDR3 coding sequence is TGTGCCAGCAGTGTTAGCTCTGGCAATCAGCCCCAGCATTTT.

The chain has TRBV15 and TRBJ2-5; D gene uncertain. V was trimmed by 2 bases and J by 0 bases, leaving 16 bases between them. The germline V gene has CDR1 LNHNV and CDR2 YYDKDF (reference sequence). CDR3 length: 17 amino acids. The CDR3 sequence is CATSRRPRTSYQETQYF. In DNA, the CDR3 is TGTGCCACCAGCAGACGACCGCGGACCTCGTACCAAGAGACCCAGTACTTC.

The chain couples TRBV6-4 to TRBJ2-7, with D perhaps TRBD2 (7 bases). CDR3 length equals 14 residues. The V and J ends lost 0 bases and 5 bases respectively, with 11 bases between them. CDR1 is MRHNA, CDR2 SNTAGT, per germline. The CDR3 nucleotides are TGTGCCAGCAGTGACTCGGCGGGGGCTGACGAGCAGTACTTC. This codes for CASSDSAGADEQYF.